The T cell receptor (beta chain) described here comes from a study of Ad26.COV2.S vaccination and SARS-CoV-2 variants. In the case of this clone: Antigen specificity is unknown.

Sequencing was performed with immunoSEQ multiplex PCR; in TCRdb, only in-frame clones are kept and a portion is missing. The sample contains a few hundred thousand clones, roughly 91% of which appear only once. Treatment meaning: some 20 received Ad26.COV2.S at low or high dose, single or two shots; 5 received placebo; per-sample allocation not given. On day 63 after the first injection, vaccine and placebo recipients gave samples. CDR3 length: 14 amino acids. Trimming took 4 bases from V and 6 from J, leaving 14 bases between them. Germline CDR1 is SGHDN and CDR2 is FVKESK. Overall study results and limits: Responses of T cells in total may have been underestimated by the TCR breadth and depth analyses. Participants in the vaccine arm had higher spike-specific TCR breadth; placebo recipients had lower. Non-spike TCR breadth was similar in vaccine and placebo recipients. Substantial breadth was reportedly displayed by spike-specific CD8+ and CD4+ T cell responses after vaccination.

This clonotype was sampled from a person between 18 and 60 years old who received the Ad26.COV2.S COVID-19 vaccine or a placebo. The chain links TRBV14 to TRBJ2-3; D is unclear. The sample consisted of peripheral blood, taken in a trial of Ad26.COV2.S vaccine versus placebo. CDR3 nucleotide sequence: TGTGCCAGCAGCCTGCCTCCCCCGTGGGATACGCAGTATTTT. It encodes CASSLPPPWDTQYF.